Below, 10 T cell receptor beta chains from the same sample are listed, as sequenced in a study of OX40 agonist ivuxolimab in advanced cancers. The library was made by the immunoSEQ multiplex PCR assay. The clones in this table, taken by TCRdb from immuneACCESS, are in-frame only. Not every clone is retained; where verified, under half of the shortfall comes from an unresolved V gene, and the cause of the rest is unknown. The sample data list about 110,000 clones, and approximately 89% of these were observed just once. The ten most abundant clones make up about 0.67% of the sample. The material sequenced was CD4+ or CD8+ T cells sorted from blood, taken in a trial of the OX40 agonist ivuxolimab. Receptors originate from an adult with an advanced solid tumor such as melanoma, head and neck, liver or kidney cancer.

The chain combines TRBV14 with TRBJ1-1; D remains ambiguous. The germline CDR1 and CDR2 sequences are SGHDN and FVKESK. There are 17 residues in the CDR3. V dropped 4 bases and J dropped 7 bases, with 25 bases sitting between them. This chain's CDR3 is CASSRAPPRVQASEAFF. CDR3 nucleotide sequence: TGTGCCAGCAGCCGGGCTCCCCCCCGGGTGCAAGCGAGTGAAGCTTTCTTT. Combining the CDR3 with reference TRBV14 and TRBJ1-1 gives the whole variable domain EAGVTQFPSHSVIEKGQTVTLRCDPISGHDNLYWYRRVMGKEIKFLLHFVKESKQDESGMPNNRFLAERTGGTYSTLKVQPAELEDSGVYFCASSRAPPRVQASEAFFGQGTRLTVV.

The V call is TRBV6-5, the J call TRBJ2-2, with D possibly matching TRBD1 (5 bases). V was pared by 0 bases and J by 9 bases, with 11 bases between. Germline-derived CDR1 and CDR2 are MNHEY and SVGAGI. The CDR3 is made up of 14 amino acids. CDR3 in amino acids: CASSYSRRGRELFF. The CDR3, as DNA: TGTGCCAGCAGTTACTCGAGAAGGGGCCGGGAGCTGTTTTTT.

The chain couples TRBV10-3 to TRBJ2-7; 13 nucleotides line up with TRBD2. The germline gives CDR1 ENHRY, CDR2 SYGVKD. This CDR3 is built from 16 residues. The V and J ends lost 6 bases and 0 bases, in that order; junction bases with no gene match: 5. The CDR3 DNA follows: TGTGCCATCAGGGGGACTAGCGGGAAGAGCTCCTACGAGCAGTACTTC. Amino acid sequence: CAIRGTSGKSSYEQYF.

V and J are TRBV27 and TRBJ2-6; D is possibly TRBD1 (6 bases). Germline values: CDR1 MNHEY, CDR2 SMNVEV (reference sequence). The CDR3 loop spans 15 amino acids. Trimming took off 6 bases at V and 2 bases at J, with 11 bases between the two ends. For the CDR3, the DNA is TGTGCCAGCAGCATAGAGGGGGCTGGGGCCAACGTCCTGACTTTC. This gives the protein CASSIEGAGANVLTF.

The rearrangement links TRBV27 to TRBJ1-2; D unclear. Germline CDR1 and CDR2: MNHEY and SMNVEV (reference sequence). V lost 2 bases to trimming and J lost 5 bases, with 12 bases between them. This CDR3 has 14 residues. In nucleotides, the CDR3 is TGTGCCAGCAGTTTAAGTGGACCGGGATATGGCTACACCTTC. Protein sequence: CASSLSGPGYGYTF.

DNA for the CDR3: TGCGCCAGCAGGGGGGGTACCAACACCGGGGAGCTGTTTTTT. This codes for CASRGGTNTGELFF. The V gene is TRBV5-1, the J gene TRBJ2-2; possibly TRBD2 for D (6 bases). V was clipped by 5 bases and J by 2 bases, with 10 bases between them. CDR1 and CDR2 from the germline V gene are SGHRS and YFSETQ. The CDR3 extends over 14 amino acids.

With regard to this clone: The same CDR3 also results from other DNA sequences found in this sample. This CDR3 is CASSLEGAGETQYF. CDR3 coding DNA: TGCGCCAGCAGCTTGGAGGGGGCGGGGGAGACCCAGTACTTC. The chain joins TRBV5-1 to TRBJ2-5, with a tentative D call TRBD1 (7 bases). Deletions cut 0 bases from V and 5 bases from J, with 11 bases between. Germline V CDR1 and CDR2: SGHRS, YFSETQ. The CDR3 covers 14 residues.

The genes are TRBV18 and TRBJ2-7; TRBD1 aligns across 7 bases. J was trimmed by 3 bases and V by 3 bases; bases with no gene match: 2. From germline, CDR1 is KGHSH and CDR2 LQKENI. The CDR3 runs to 13 residues. CDR3 sequence (DNA): TGTGCCAGCTCACCCCGGGACAGCTACGAGCAGTACTTC. Protein sequence: CASSPRDSYEQYF.

The J gene is TRBJ2-7, the V gene TRBV7-6, with D possibly being TRBD2 (5 bases). Germline values: CDR1 SGHVS, CDR2 FNYEAQ. The CDR3 contains 10 residues. Trimming cost V 8 bases and J 3 bases, with 5 bases left between them. CDR3 sequence (DNA): TGTGCCAGCGGACTCTACGAGCAGTACTTC. Amino acids: CASGLYEQYF.

This CDR3 reads CASSPRQTYEQYF. As DNA, the CDR3 is TGTGCCAGCAGCCCTAGACAGACCTACGAGCAGTACTTC. The gene calls are TRBV6-5 and TRBJ2-7; possible D gene TRBD1, 5 bases. The CDR3 contains 13 residues. Germline V CDR1 and CDR2: MNHEY, SVGAGI. The V and J ends lost 6 bases and 2 bases respectively, with 11 bases between them.